This T cell receptor beta chain was captured by sequencing in a study of blood T cell repertoires in COVID-19. Study summary: The study drew acute and convalescent COVID-19 samples from the United States, Italy and Spain. PBMCs, B-cell-depleted T cells, or T cells provided the cDNA or gDNA that made up the material.

This clone appeared a few times. CDR1 and CDR2 (germline): LNHNV, YYDKDF (reference sequence). This CDR3 is 16 amino acids long. V dropped 0 bases and J dropped 7; count of bases not matched to a gene: 8. Patients of the Seattle cohort, enrolled during active infection, were followed longitudinally. Authors' methods: Amplification of reference gene primers was used by the study to estimate nucleated cell counts. This table comes from immunoSEQ multiplex PCR, and its TCRdb copy is limited to in-frame clones, with some not included. The D gene and trimming were derived from the DNA, and the V and J assignments and clone size from that table. This sample has over 450,000 clones, with 85% to 90% found just once.

The gene calls are TRBV15 and TRBJ2-1, with 8 bases identical to TRBD1. The sample comprised peripheral blood. This sequence originates from a woman in her 50s with COVID-19, enrolled during active disease. The CDR3 region has the DNA TGTGCCACCAGCAGAGAATATGGACAGGGCGAGAATGAGCAGTTCTTC. It yields the protein CATSREYGQGENEQFF.